This T cell receptor (beta chain) was captured by sequencing in a study of T-cell reconstitution after alpha-beta-depleted transplantation in children. In its sample, this clonotype was seen many times. Preparation of the TCRbeta library involved a method that used unique molecular identifiers. In TCRdb, the PCR reads were re-called with MiXCR into one record per CDR3 protein. The sample holds about 200,000 distinct CDR3 sequences, 13% to 15% seen once. The J segment lost 6 bases and the V segment lost 6 bases, leaving 12 bases of the junction unmatched. This CDR3 region has 17 residues. This receptor was taken from a human donor who donated a stem cell graft to a child with acute lymphoblastic leukemia. Sequenced here: PBMCs from the stem cell graft donor, sampled from the stem cell graft. The chain links TRBV12-3 or TRBV12-4 to TRBJ1-5; 12 bases are shared with TRBD1. CDR3 DNA: TGTGCCAGCAGCCAAAATGCGGGACAGGGGGCCGGTCAGCCCCAGCATTTT. It yields the protein CASSQNAGQGAGQPQHF.